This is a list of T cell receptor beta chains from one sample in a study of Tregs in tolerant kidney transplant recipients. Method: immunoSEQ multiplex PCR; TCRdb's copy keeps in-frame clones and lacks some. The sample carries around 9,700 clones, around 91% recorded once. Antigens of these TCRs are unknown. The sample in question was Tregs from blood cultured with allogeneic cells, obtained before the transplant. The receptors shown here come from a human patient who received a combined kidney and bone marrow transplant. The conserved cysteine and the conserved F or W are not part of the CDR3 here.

cdr3_aa: SGWSTNTGELF; v_call: TRBV29-1
cdr3_aa: ASRRNTGELF; v_call: TRBV2
cdr3_aa: ASSLDVAGGTDTQY; v_call: TRBV11-2
cdr3_aa: AWNRGQGDSPLH; v_call: TRBV30
cdr3_aa: ASVKGEFNYGYT; v_call: TRBV7-2
cdr3_aa: ASSSGGAGGTSYEQY; v_call: TRBV5-1
cdr3_aa: ASSFVNQPQH; v_call: TRBV7-9
cdr3_aa: ASSLETRTIYGYT; v_call: TRBV5-6
cdr3_aa: ASSQVLAGGRGFYNEQF; v_call: TRBV4-2
cdr3_aa: ASSQVRSGQGSSYEQY; v_call: TRBV4-1
cdr3_aa: AWRRLAGVADTQY; v_call: TRBV30
cdr3_aa: ASSTGTATFEQF; v_call: TRBV5-8
cdr3_aa: ASSLTGEGETQY; v_call: TRBV7-3
cdr3_aa: ASSMRQPTGASNYGYT; v_call: TRBV7-6
cdr3_aa: AWTYLDRNAGELF; v_call: TRBV30
cdr3_aa: ASSPTGHNQPQH; v_call: TRBV6-1